This T cell receptor (beta chain) was sequenced during a study of cytomegalovirus exposure and HLA in healthy donors. PCR was performed using 60 Vbeta and 13 Jbeta primers. Sequenced by immunoSEQ multiplex PCR; TCRdb stores in-frame clones only, minus some. The table shows about 150,000 clones, with 75% to 90% occurring only once. As to this clone: As yet, its antigen is unknown.

Sampled while nominally healthy, donors likely had unrecorded immune exposures. Study findings and constraints: Reportedly, fewer N-insertions than the approximately 690-donor mean appeared in an Asian-associated ancestry cluster in a later analysis. The classifier reportedly diagnosed cytomegalovirus status with high specificity and sensitivity.

The sequenced sample was PBMCs. This sequence was found in a woman under 40 in good health and CMV-seronegative.

Here the CDR3 reads CASSLGTLHYEQYF. DNA of the CDR3: TGTGCCAGCAGCTTGGGTACTCTTCACTACGAGCAGTACTTC. The chain is built from TRBV5-6 and TRBJ2-7; no definite D call. This CDR3 contains 14 residues. Trimming took off 0 bases at V and 3 bases at J, with 10 bases between the two ends. The germline V gene has CDR1 SGHDT and CDR2 YYEEEE.